The sequence of this T cell receptor (beta chain) was determined in a study of blood T cell repertoires in COVID-19. Study information: Sites in the United States, Italy and Spain provided acute and convalescent COVID-19 samples. The cDNA or gDNA used as material had been derived from T cells, B-cell-depleted T cells, or PBMCs.

Original processing methods: Estimation of nucleated cell counts relied on the amplification of reference gene primers. Using immunoSEQ multiplex PCR, the repertoire was profiled, and TCRdb retains in-frame clones only, with some absent. Clone size and the V and J calls come from that table; the DNA yielded D and trimming. This table has 300,000 to 350,000 clones, 86% appearing once. This CDR3 comprises 11 residues. V shed 8 bases and J shed 2 bases, with 6 bases lying between them. Per the germline V gene, CDR1 is MNHEY and CDR2 is SVGAGI. Individuals aged 18 to 89 years were recruited from roughly 22 US areas.

The source of this sequence is a woman between 35 and 50 years old with acute COVID-19. The chain links TRBV6-5 to TRBJ1-2; no clear D gene. The sample was PBMCs or T cells enriched from blood (not recorded which). CDR3: CASEENYGYTF. The CDR3 nucleotides are TGTGCCAGCGAGGAGAACTATGGCTACACCTTC.